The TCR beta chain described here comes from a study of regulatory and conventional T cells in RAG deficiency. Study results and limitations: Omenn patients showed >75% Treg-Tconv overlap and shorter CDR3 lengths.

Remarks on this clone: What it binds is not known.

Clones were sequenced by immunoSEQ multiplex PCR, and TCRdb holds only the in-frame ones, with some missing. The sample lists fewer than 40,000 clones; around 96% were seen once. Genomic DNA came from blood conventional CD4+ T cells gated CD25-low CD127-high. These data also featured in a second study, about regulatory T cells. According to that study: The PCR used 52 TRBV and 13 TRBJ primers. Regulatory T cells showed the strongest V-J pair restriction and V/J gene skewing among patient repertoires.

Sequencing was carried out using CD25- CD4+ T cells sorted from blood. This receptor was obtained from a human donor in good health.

The CDR3 bases are TGTGCCAGCAGCTTACTATCAACTACGGGTGGGGGGAGCCGATTCTTC. Amino acid sequence: CASSLLSTTGGGSRFF. The chain couples TRBV7-2 to TRBJ2-1, with a possible D match to TRBD2 (6 bases). V was trimmed by 2 bases and J by 16 bases, leaving 27 bases between them. Germline assignment: CDR1 SGHTA and CDR2 FQGNSA. The CDR3 loop spans 16 amino acids.